These 32 T cell receptor beta chains were sequenced from one sample in a study of metastatic and nonmetastatic thyroid tumors. Thyroid surgery had not been preceded by any treatment in any patient. Using MiXCR, TCRdb re-called clones from the PCR reads. The profile shows tens of thousands of clones, 20% to 25% of them singletons. Sequenced sample: blood. These receptor sequences come from a female donor with papillary thyroid cancer or a benign thyroid nodule (not recorded which). Some clones in this sample may be carry-over from other donors' samples.

About this clone itself: A read error may produce the germline difference seen at one junction end. The rearrangement uses TRBV3-1 and TRBJ1-1; perhaps TRBD1 as D (5 bases). The germline V gene encodes CDR1 LGHDT and CDR2 YNNKEL (reference sequence). This CDR3 has 14 amino acids. This CDR3 reads CASSQVVCGAEALF. CDR3 sequence (DNA): TGTGCCAGCAGCCAAGTAGTGTGTGGGGCTGAAGCTCTCTTT.

This clone was found many times. This chain's CDR3 is CASSVYSSFGTEAFF. The CDR3 DNA reads TGTGCCAGCAGCGTTTACTCATCCTTTGGGACTGAAGCTTTCTTT. The genes are TRBV9 and TRBJ1-1; D unresolved. CDR3 length: 15 amino acids. The V gene's germline CDR1 is SGDLS and CDR2 YYNGEE. Trimming removed 2 bases from V and 5 bases from J, with 16 bases in between.

This clone has at least ten counts. CDR3 residues: CASSPNQLAGGTDTQYF. CDR3 nucleotide sequence: TGTGCCAGCAGCCCGAACCAGCTAGCGGGAGGCACAGATACGCAGTATTTT. The chain recombines TRBV6-2 or TRBV6-3 with TRBJ2-3, with 10 bases fitting TRBD2. Germline trimming cut 6 bases from V and 1 base from J; bases unmatched to any gene: 10. The CDR3 has 17 amino acids. Germline lookup yields CDR1 MNHEY and CDR2 SVGEGT.

Comment on this clone: The junction differs from germline at one of its ends, possibly a read error. The rearrangement joins TRBV7-8 to TRBJ1-5; D unresolved. There are 17 residues in the CDR3. From germline, CDR1 is SGHVS and CDR2 FQNEAQ. The CDR3 loop is CARSLADWPESNQPQHF. CDR3 nucleotide sequence: TGTGCCAGAAGCTTAGCCGATTGGCCCGAGAGCAATCAGCCCCAGCATTTT.

In this sample, this clone turned up many times. V and J are TRBV2 and TRBJ2-1; TRBD2 aligns across 7 bases. The CDR3 runs to 13 residues. Germline values: CDR1 SNHLY, CDR2 FYNNEI. The J segment lost 15 bases and the V segment lost 2 bases, leaving 10 bases of the junction unmatched. The CDR3: CASSEYGGRSLFF. In DNA form, the CDR3 reads TGTGCCAGCAGTGAATACGGCGGGAGAAGTCTGTTCTTC.

This clone is labeled medium-sized. This chain connects TRBV6-5 to TRBJ2-7; 9 nucleotides line up with TRBD1. There are 14 residues in the CDR3. J gave up 4 bases and V 2 bases, and 3 bases lay outside the gene matches. Germline V gives CDR1 MNHEY, CDR2 SVGAGI. The DNA for the CDR3 is TGTGCCAGCAGTTACGGGACAGGGTGGTACGAGCAGTACTTC. As protein: CASSYGTGWYEQYF.

This clone was seen a handful of times. The chain carries TRBV6-1 and TRBJ2-7; 7 positions agree with TRBD1. This CDR3 region has 13 residues. Looked up from germline, CDR1 is MNHNS and CDR2 is SASEGT. With V trimmed by 8 bases and J by 5 bases, 9 bases remained unmatched. CDR3 residues: CASGGDRADEQYF. The CDR3 nucleotides are TGTGCCAGCGGGGGTGACAGGGCCGACGAGCAGTACTTC.

In its sample, this clone is medium-sized. CDR3 residues: CASSMGDGSPLHF. The CDR3 bases are TGTGCCAGTAGTATGGGGGATGGTTCACCCCTCCACTTT. This chain joins TRBV19 and TRBJ1-6; D might be TRBD1 (5 bases). The CDR3 covers 13 residues. The V end lost 3 bases, the J end lost 9 bases, and 9 bases lay between the germline ends. Germline CDR1 and CDR2: LNHDA and SQIVND (reference sequence). Based on the CDR3 plus reference TRBV19 and TRBJ1-6, the full variable domain is DGGITQSPKYLFRKEGQNVTLSCEQNLNHDAMYWYRQDPGQGLRLIYYSQIVNDFQKGDIAEGYSVSREKKESFPLTVTSAQKNPTAFYLCASSMGDGSPLHFGNGTRLTVT.

The CDR3 DNA follows: TGTGCCAGCAGCTCCGGGGTGGGGGCCATGAACACTGAAGCTTTCTTT. Residues: CASSSGVGAMNTEAFF. The J gene is TRBJ1-1, the V gene TRBV7-8; TRBD1 is a possible D gene (6 bases). CDR1 is SGHVS and CDR2 is FQNEAQ in the germline V gene. V lost 4 bases, J lost 0 bases, and 15 bases lay in between. This CDR3 contains 16 residues. The variable domain in full, with the rest retrieved from reference TRBV7-8 and TRBJ1-1, is GAGVSQSPRYKVAKRGQDVALRCDPISGHVSLFWYQQALGQGPEFLTYFQNEAQLDKSGLPSDRFFAERPEGSVSTLKIQRTQQEDSAVYLCASSSGVGAMNTEAFFGQGTRLTVV.

This clone was detected many times. The chain carries TRBV6-1 and TRBJ1-5; D not resolved. Germline assignment: CDR1 MNHNS and CDR2 SASEGT. This CDR3 comprises 13 residues. V shed 5 bases and J shed 2 bases, with 7 bases lying between them. CDR3 sequence (DNA): TGTGCCAGCAGTAGTTCTGGCAATCAGCCCCAGCATTTT. The encoded protein is CASSSSGNQPQHF.

This clone was counted at least ten times. J is TRBJ1-2 and V is TRBV30; D perhaps matches TRBD1 (5 bases). V was shortened by 4 bases and J by 4 bases, with 7 bases between the two germline ends. Germline V gives CDR1 GTSNPN, CDR2 SVGIG (reference sequence). The CDR3 is made up of 11 amino acids. This CDR3 reads CAWTDSYGYTF. In DNA, the CDR3 is TGTGCCTGGACCGACAGCTATGGCTACACCTTC.

This clone was detected many times. CDR3 sequence (DNA): TGTGCCAGCTCACCCGACGGGCCCTACAATGAGCAGTTCTTC. Translated, it gives CASSPDGPYNEQFF. The chain employs TRBV18 and TRBJ2-1; D unclear. Germline assignment: CDR1 KGHSH and CDR2 LQKENI. The V end lost 3 bases, the J end lost 2 bases, and 8 bases lay between the germline ends. The CDR3 loop spans 14 amino acids.

This clone was counted at least ten times. This chain joins TRBV19 and TRBJ2-1; D is uncertain. This CDR3 has 15 residues. The germline CDR1 and CDR2 sequences are LNHDA and SQIVND (reference sequence). V was trimmed by 4 bases and J by 7 bases, leaving 17 bases between them. CDR3 residues: CASSTQDLLGNEQFF. Written as DNA, the CDR3 is TGTGCCAGTAGTACTCAAGACCTTTTGGGTAATGAGCAGTTCTTC.

At least ten counts were recorded for this clone. The chain links TRBV12-3 or TRBV12-4 to TRBJ2-3; D call uncertain. The length of the CDR3 is 12 residues. V lost 6 bases and J 6 bases, leaving 10 bases between the germline ends. The CDR3 DNA follows: TGTGCCAGCAGCCCAGTTACTGATACGCAGTATTTT. It codes for CASSPVTDTQYF.

The rearrangement uses TRBV5-1 and TRBJ2-6; tentatively, D is TRBD1 (6 bases). The germline V gene has CDR1 SGHRS and CDR2 YFSETQ. The CDR3 runs 17 residues. Deletions cut 2 bases from V and 3 bases from J, with 15 bases between. In nucleotides, the CDR3 is TGCGCCAGCAGCTTCTCGACAGGCAGAAGTGGGGCCAACGTCCTGACTTTC. Translating it yields CASSFSTGRSGANVLTF.

This clone appeared many times. The chain combines TRBV5-5 with TRBJ2-1, with D tentatively TRBD2 (6 bases). The V end was cut by 1 base, the J end by 0 bases, with 14 bases between. This CDR3 spans 17 amino acids. Germline values: CDR1 SGHKS, CDR2 YYEKEE (reference sequence). CDR3: CASSLNMAGSSYNEQFF. For the CDR3, the DNA is TGTGCCAGCAGCTTGAACATGGCGGGGAGCTCCTACAATGAGCAGTTCTTC.

V usage is TRBV30 and J usage is TRBJ1-1; perhaps TRBD1 as D (5 bases). The CDR3 is 13 residues long. Trimming pared 1 base from V and 5 bases from J, leaving 11 bases between. Looked up from germline, CDR1 is GTSNPN and CDR2 is SVGIG (reference sequence). The CDR3 region has the DNA TGTGCCTGGAGTGAGGCAGGGCATACTGAAGCTTTCTTT. Translation: CAWSEAGHTEAFF.

This clone has ten or more counts. The V and J genes are TRBV7-8 and TRBJ1-1; the D gene is possibly TRBD1 (6 bases). The germline V gene has CDR1 SGHVS and CDR2 FQNEAQ. This CDR3 has 14 residues. Trimming took off 4 bases at V and 4 bases at J, with 13 bases between the two ends. CDR3 sequence: CASSSYRDSTEAFF. For the CDR3, the DNA is TGTGCCAGCAGCTCCTACAGGGATAGCACTGAAGCTTTCTTT.

This clone is a singleton in its sample. V and J are TRBV20-1 and TRBJ1-2, with D perhaps matching TRBD1 (5 bases). V dropped 0 bases and J dropped 8 bases, with 16 bases sitting between them. In germline, CDR1 is DFQATT, CDR2 SNEGSKA (reference sequence). This CDR3 has 14 residues. The DNA of the CDR3 is TGCAGTGCTAGAGATCCTATCACGGGGGGAGGCTACACCTTC. As protein: CSARDPITGGGYTF.

By share, this clone counts as medium-sized (0.01 to 0.1%). The chain couples TRBV12-3 or TRBV12-4 to TRBJ2-7, with D perhaps TRBD1 or TRBD2 (7 bases each). V was shortened by 0 bases and J by 0 bases, with 18 bases between the two germline ends. This CDR3 is 18 amino acids long. For the CDR3, the DNA is TGTGCCAGCAGTTTAGCGGGAGGGGGCGCAAGGAGCTCCTACGAGCAGTACTTC. Encoded protein: CASSLAGGGARSSYEQYF.

This clone was observed a few times. One junction end disagrees with the germline gene, perhaps due to a read error. The chain links TRBV10-3 to TRBJ2-5, with TRBD2 identical over 9 bases. Germline values: CDR1 ENHRY, CDR2 SYGVKD. There are 13 residues in the CDR3. The CDR3 coding sequence is TGTGCCATCAGTAAGGGACTAGCCGTGACCAAGTACTTC. It encodes CAISKGLAVTKYF.

The chain recombines TRBV9 with TRBJ2-1, with a tentative D call TRBD2 (5 bases). The germline V gene encodes CDR1 SGDLS and CDR2 YYNGEE. Trimming removed 9 bases from V and 0 bases from J, with 19 bases in between. This CDR3 spans 16 amino acids. The CDR3 loop reads CAISPKWGASYNEQFF. CDR3 bases: TGTGCCATCAGTCCAAAGTGGGGAGCCTCCTACAATGAGCAGTTCTTC.

As concerns this clone: At one of its ends the junction is not consistent with the germline gene, which may arise from a read error. The chain employs TRBV28 and TRBJ2-7; D ambiguous. The V gene's germline CDR1 is MDHEN and CDR2 SYDVKM. The CDR3 runs to 13 residues. CDR3 DNA: TGTGCCAGAAGTTTACCCGACGGGCCTGGGGTCATCTTC. The encoded protein is CARSLPDGPGVIF. The full variable domain, completed using reference TRBV28 and TRBJ2-7, is DVKVTQSSRYLVKRTGEKVFLECVQDMDHENMFWYRQDPGLGLRLIYFSYDVKMKEKGDIPEGYSVSREKKERFSLILESASTNQTSMYLCARSLPDGPGVIFGPGTRLTVT.

This clone was seen at least ten times. This specimen includes other DNA sequences encoding the same CDR3. J is TRBJ2-3 and V is TRBV3-1; D could derive from TRBD1 or TRBD2 (5 bases each). Trimming took 3 bases from V and 1 from J, leaving 5 bases between them. Germline V gives CDR1 LGHDT, CDR2 YNNKEL (reference sequence). This CDR3 has 13 residues. The CDR3 protein is CASSQGGTDTQYF. CDR3 in DNA: TGTGCCAGCAGCCAGGGGGGCACAGATACGCAGTATTTT.

This clone occurred a few times. The chain carries TRBV19 and TRBJ2-7; 7 bases fit TRBD1. Germline V gene lookup returns CDR1 LNHDA and CDR2 SQIVND (reference sequence). Unmatched junction bases numbered 9, after V lost 7 bases and J lost 3 bases. The CDR3 has 14 residues. This CDR3 reads CASNSGTENYEQYF. CDR3 nucleotides: TGTGCCAGTAATAGTGGGACAGAAAACTACGAGCAGTACTTC. Full variable domain (outside the CDR3, taken from reference TRBV19 and TRBJ2-7): DGGITQSPKYLFRKEGQNVTLSCEQNLNHDAMYWYRQDPGQGLRLIYYSQIVNDFQKGDIAEGYSVSREKKESFPLTVTSAQKNPTAFYLCASNSGTENYEQYFGPGTRLTVT.

This clone was observed at least ten times. The chain uses TRBV4-2 and TRBJ2-1; TRBD2 agrees at 12 bases. Germline V gene sequence: CDR1 LGHNA, CDR2 YNFKEQ. Germline trimming cut 5 bases from V and 5 bases from J; bases unmatched to any gene: 4. The CDR3 length is 15 residues. The CDR3 protein is CASSSGLAGNNEQFF. In DNA form, the CDR3 reads TGTGCCAGCAGCTCAGGACTAGCGGGAAACAATGAGCAGTTCTTC.

This clone was found many times. The chain uses TRBV20-1 and TRBJ2-7; weak D call: TRBD2 (6 bases). Looked up from germline, CDR1 is DFQATT and CDR2 is SNEGSKA (reference sequence). V lost 0 bases and J 4 bases, leaving 10 bases between the germline ends. The CDR3 runs 13 residues. The CDR3 here is CSARDPGRYEQYF. CDR3 in DNA: TGCAGTGCTAGAGACCCAGGGAGGTACGAGCAGTACTTC.

This clone has more than one count but fewer than ten. The rearrangement joins TRBV6-5 to TRBJ2-1, with 10 bases aligning to TRBD1. The CDR3 covers 16 residues. With 10 bases clipped from V and 6 bases from J, the junction kept 15 bases outside the gene matches. Per germline, CDR1 MNHEY and CDR2 SVGAGI. For the CDR3, the DNA is TGTGCCAATAGTTACTCGTGGGACAGGGGACCCAATGAGCAGTTCTTC. Protein: CANSYSWDRGPNEQFF.

V gene TRBV6-6 combines with J gene TRBJ1-2; unclear D gene. Germline values: CDR1 MNHNY, CDR2 SVGAGI (reference sequence). Trimming took off 2 bases at V and 7 bases at J, with 11 bases between the two ends. CDR3 length: 13 amino acids. The CDR3 coding sequence is TGTGCCAGCAGTTACCTGGGAGGGCGTGGCTACACCTTC. It encodes CASSYLGGRGYTF.

This clone qualifies as medium-sized (0.01 to 0.1%). V usage is TRBV6-4 and J usage is TRBJ2-6; D may be TRBD1 (6 bases). Deletions cut 6 bases from V and 1 base from J, with 13 bases between. Germline lookup yields CDR1 MRHNA and CDR2 SNTAGT. The CDR3 has 16 residues. In nucleotides, the CDR3 is TGTGCCAGCAGCCGGACAGCTAGTTCTGGGGCCAACGTCCTGACTTTC. Protein: CASSRTASSGANVLTF.

This clone was observed many times. The chain has TRBV11-3 and TRBJ2-7; D is ambiguous. V lost 0 bases and J lost 6, with 3 bases in between. The CDR3 length is 11 residues. The germline gives CDR1 SGHNT, CDR2 YENEEA. CDR3 protein: CASSLDREQYF. The CDR3 nucleotides are TGTGCCAGCAGCTTAGACCGCGAGCAGTACTTC.

This clone was counted at least ten times. The rearrangement uses TRBV6-1 and TRBJ1-1, with unresolved D. The CDR3 runs 12 residues. Trimming left V 5 bases short and J 7 bases short, with 11 bases between. CDR1 and CDR2 from the germline V gene are MNHNS and SASEGT. The CDR3 DNA reads as TGTGCCAGCAGTACAACGGGCGGTGAAGCTTTCTTT. Translated, it gives CASSTTGGEAFF.